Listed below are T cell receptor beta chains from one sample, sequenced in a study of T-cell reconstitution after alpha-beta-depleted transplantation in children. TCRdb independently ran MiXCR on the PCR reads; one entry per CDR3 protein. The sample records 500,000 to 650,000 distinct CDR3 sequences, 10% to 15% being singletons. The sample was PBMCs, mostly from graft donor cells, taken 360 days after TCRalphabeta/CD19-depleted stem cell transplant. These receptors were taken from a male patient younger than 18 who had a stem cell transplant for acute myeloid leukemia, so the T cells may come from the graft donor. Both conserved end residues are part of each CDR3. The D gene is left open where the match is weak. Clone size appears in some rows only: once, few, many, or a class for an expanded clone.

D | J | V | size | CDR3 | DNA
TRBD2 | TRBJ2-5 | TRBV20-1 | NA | CSARDGSGRSAETQYF | TGCAGTGCTAGGGACGGTAGCGGGAGGTCAGCAGAGACCCAGTACTTC
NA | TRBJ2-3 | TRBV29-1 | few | CSLRQSTDTQYF | TGCAGCCTACGACAGAGCACAGATACGCAGTATTTT
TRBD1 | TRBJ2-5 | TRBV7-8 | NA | CASSFFGDRDVETQYF | TGTGCCAGCAGCTTTTTTGGAGACAGGGACGTTGAGACCCAGTACTTC
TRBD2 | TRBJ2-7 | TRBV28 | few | CASSLPAGSSYEQYF | TGTGCCAGCAGTTTACCAGCGGGGAGCTCCTACGAGCAGTACTTC
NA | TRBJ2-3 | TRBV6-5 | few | CASSYLDSTPGRQYF | TGTGCCAGCAGTTACTTGGATAGTACACCCGGGAGGCAGTATTTT
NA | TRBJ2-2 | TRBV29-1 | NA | CSVGTGGELFF | TGCAGCGTTGGGACCGGCGGGGAGCTGTTTTTT
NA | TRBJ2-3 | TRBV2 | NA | CASSEMTVFTDTQYF | TGTGCCAGCAGTGAAATGACAGTCTTCACAGATACGCAGTATTTT
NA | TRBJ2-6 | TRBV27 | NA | CASSVFPGVSGANVLTF | TGTGCCAGCAGTGTATTCCCCGGGGTCTCTGGGGCCAACGTCCTGACTTTC
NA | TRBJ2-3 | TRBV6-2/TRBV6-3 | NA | CASSYWVGSTDTQYF | TGTGCCAGCAGTTACTGGGTTGGTAGCACAGATACGCAGTATTTT
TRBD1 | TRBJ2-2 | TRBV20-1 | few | CRARGTGGYTGELFF | TGCAGAGCTAGAGGGACAGGGGGCTACACCGGGGAGCTGTTTTTT
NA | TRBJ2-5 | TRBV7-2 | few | CASSPLWGFGETQYF | TGTGCCAGCAGCCCCCTCTGGGGCTTTGGGGAGACCCAGTACTTC
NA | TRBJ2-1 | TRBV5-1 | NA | CASGRMNEQFF | TGCGCCAGCGGGAGGATGAATGAGCAGTTCTTC
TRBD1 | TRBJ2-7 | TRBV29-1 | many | CSVGTGASYEQYF | TGCAGCGTTGGGACAGGGGCCTCCTACGAGCAGTACTTC
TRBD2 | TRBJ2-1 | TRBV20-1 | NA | CSVFRLAGSSYNEQFF | TGCAGTGTGTTCAGGCTAGCGGGGAGCTCCTACAATGAGCAGTTCTTC
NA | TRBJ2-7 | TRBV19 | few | CASRIGYEQYF | TGTGCCAGTAGGATCGGGTACGAGCAGTACTTC
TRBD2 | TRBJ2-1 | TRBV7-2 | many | CASSFLSGIGDNEQFF | TGTGCCAGCAGCTTCCTTAGCGGGATAGGGGACAATGAGCAGTTCTTC
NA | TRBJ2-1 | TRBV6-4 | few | CASSAVVGDEQFF | TGTGCCAGCAGTGCGGTAGTTGGCGATGAGCAGTTCTTC
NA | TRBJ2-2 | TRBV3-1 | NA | CAISHPYTGELFF | TGTGCCATTTCTCATCCCTACACCGGGGAGCTGTTTTTT
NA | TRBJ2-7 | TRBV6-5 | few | CASSRDSDEQYF | TGTGCCAGCAGCCGAGACAGCGACGAGCAGTACTTC
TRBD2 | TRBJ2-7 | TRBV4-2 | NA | CASSDELLAGDSYEQYF | TGTGCCAGCAGCGACGAACTACTAGCGGGAGATTCCTACGAGCAGTACTTC
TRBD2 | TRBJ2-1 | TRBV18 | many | CASSLLAPSSYNEQFF | TGTGCCAGCTCCCTACTAGCGCCAAGCTCCTACAATGAGCAGTTCTTC
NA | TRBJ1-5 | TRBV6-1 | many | CASRLGGNQPQHF | TGTGCCAGCAGGCTGGGTGGCAATCAGCCCCAGCATTTT
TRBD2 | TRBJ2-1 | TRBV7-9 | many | CASSSSTSGGSYNEQFF | TGTGCCAGCAGCTCGAGTACTAGCGGGGGCTCCTACAATGAGCAGTTCTTC
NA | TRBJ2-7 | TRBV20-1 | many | CSARVSSYEQYF | TGCAGTGCTAGAGTCAGCTCCTACGAGCAGTACTTC
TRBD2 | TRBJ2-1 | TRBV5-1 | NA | CASSLVPAGPYNEQFF | TGCGCCAGCAGCTTGGTACCAGCGGGACCCTACAATGAGCAGTTCTTC
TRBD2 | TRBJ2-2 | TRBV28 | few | CASSRWTSGHTGELFF | TGTGCCAGCAGTCGTTGGACTAGCGGGCACACCGGGGAGCTGTTTTTT
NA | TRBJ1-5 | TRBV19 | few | CASSISGQPQHF | TGTGCCAGTAGTATCTCCGGTCAGCCCCAGCATTTT
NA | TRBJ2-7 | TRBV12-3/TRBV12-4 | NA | CASSQADYEQYF | TGTGCCAGCAGCCAAGCAGACTACGAGCAGTACTTC
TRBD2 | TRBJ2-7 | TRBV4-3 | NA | CASSQDLGLAGLYEQYF | TGCGCCAGCAGCCAAGATCTAGGGCTAGCGGGACTCTACGAGCAGTACTTC
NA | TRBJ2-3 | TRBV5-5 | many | CASTILMFGGTDTQYF | TGTGCCAGCACCATCTTAATGTTTGGGGGCACAGATACGCAGTATTTT
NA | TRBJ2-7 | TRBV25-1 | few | CASSDARQSGLYEQYF | TGTGCCAGCAGTGACGCTCGGCAGAGCGGTCTCTACGAGCAGTACTTC
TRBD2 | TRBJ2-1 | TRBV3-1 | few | CASSLRTSGRGDNEQFF | TGTGCCAGCAGCCTCCGGACTAGCGGAAGAGGTGACAATGAGCAGTTCTTC
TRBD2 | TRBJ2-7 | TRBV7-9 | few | CASSYLAGAAYEQYF | TGTGCCAGCAGTTATCTAGCGGGAGCGGCCTACGAGCAGTACTTC
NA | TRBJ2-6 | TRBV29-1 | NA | CSVVGWSSSGANVLTF | TGCAGCGTTGTAGGGTGGTCCAGCTCTGGGGCCAACGTCCTGACTTTC
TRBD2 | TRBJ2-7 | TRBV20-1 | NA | CSARSGRANEQYF | TGCAGTGCTCGTAGCGGGAGGGCCAACGAGCAGTACTTC
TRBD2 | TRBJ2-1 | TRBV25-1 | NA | CASLAGMGDEQFF | TGTGCCAGTCTAGCGGGAATGGGCGATGAGCAGTTCTTC
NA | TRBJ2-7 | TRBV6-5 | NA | CASSYSRGTLYEQYF | TGTGCCAGCAGTTACTCGAGAGGGACATTGTACGAGCAGTACTTC
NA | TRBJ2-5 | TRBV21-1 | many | CASSKESDTGQGWLETQYF | TGTGCCAGCAGCAAAGAAAGTGATACAGGACAGGGTTGGTTGGAGACCCAGTACTTC
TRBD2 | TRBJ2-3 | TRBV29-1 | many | CSTPSGSSTDTQYF | TGCAGCACTCCTAGCGGGTCTAGCACAGATACGCAGTATTTT
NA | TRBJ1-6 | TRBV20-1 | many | CSARDRGTVYNSPLHF | TGCAGTGCTAGAGATCGGGGGACCGTTTATAATTCACCCCTCCACTTT
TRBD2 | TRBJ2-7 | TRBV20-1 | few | CSARPGLAGVYEQYF | TGCAGTGCTAGGCCGGGACTAGCGGGAGTTTACGAGCAGTACTTC
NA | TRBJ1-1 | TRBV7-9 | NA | CASSLVIGGTEAFF | TGTGCCAGCAGCTTGGTTATTGGGGGCACTGAAGCTTTCTTT
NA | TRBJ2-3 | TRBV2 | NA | CASLFSDTQYF | TGTGCCAGCCTTTTCTCCGATACGCAGTATTTT
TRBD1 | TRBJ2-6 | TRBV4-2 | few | CASSQDHRGPPSGANVLTF | TGTGCCAGCAGCCAAGATCACAGGGGTCCTCCTTCTGGGGCCAACGTCCTGACTTTC
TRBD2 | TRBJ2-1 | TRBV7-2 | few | CASSLGGPGLAGVLQFF | TGTGCCAGCAGCTTGGGGGGTCCGGGACTAGCGGGAGTCTTGCAGTTCTTC
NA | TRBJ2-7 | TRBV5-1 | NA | CASSFRQGAPYEQYF | TGCGCCAGCAGCTTCCGACAAGGGGCTCCCTACGAGCAGTACTTC
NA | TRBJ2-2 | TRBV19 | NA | CASSIERVHTGELFF | TGTGCCAGTAGTATAGAACGGGTCCACACCGGGGAGCTGTTTTTT
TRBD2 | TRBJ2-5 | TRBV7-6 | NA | CASSLGGLAGGRETQYF | TGTGCCAGCAGCTTAGGAGGACTAGCGGGAGGAAGAGAGACCCAGTACTTC
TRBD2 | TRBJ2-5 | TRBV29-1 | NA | CSVRGVGSGRLSAGTQYF | TGCAGCGTCCGAGGGGTTGGTAGCGGGAGACTCAGTGCGGGGACCCAGTACTTC
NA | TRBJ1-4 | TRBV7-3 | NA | CASSTSCEGLMKNCFF | NA
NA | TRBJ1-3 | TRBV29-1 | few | CSVAGTGNTIYF | TGCAGCGTTGCCGGGACCGGAAACACCATATATTTT
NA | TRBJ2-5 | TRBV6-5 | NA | CASSPGRVYGTQYF | TGTGCCAGCAGCCCGGGACGTGTTTATGGGACCCAGTACTTC
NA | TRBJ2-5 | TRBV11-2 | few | CASSPDRLLQETQYF | TGTGCCAGCAGTCCAGACCGACTATTACAAGAGACCCAGTACTTC
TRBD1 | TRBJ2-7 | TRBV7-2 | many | CASSFGQGSHEQYF | TGTGCCAGCAGCTTTGGACAGGGGAGCCACGAGCAGTACTTC